The entry below gives a single T cell receptor (beta chain) sequence along with its context. CDR3 length: 16 amino acids. The germline CDR1 and CDR2 sequences are SGHDT and YYEEEE. V dropped 1 base and J dropped 4 bases, with 17 bases sitting between them. Some clones are missing from TCRdb's copy, which holds only in-frame ones; the method was immunoSEQ multiplex PCR. The sample gives 110,000 or so clones, over 65% of which show up once; roughly 2% is in the top ten. The source of the sample is a study of cytomegalovirus exposure and HLA in healthy donors. The receptor was isolated from a young woman in good health and CMV-seronegative. The chain joins TRBV5-6 to TRBJ1-2; tentative D call: TRBD1 (5 bases). Sequenced sample: PBMCs. The CDR3 spells CASSLKSRGGGYGYTF. The CDR3 DNA sequence: TGTGCCAGCAGCTTGAAGTCGAGGGGAGGTGGCTATGGCTACACCTTC. The full variable domain, rest sourced from reference TRBV5-6 and TRBJ1-2, is DAGVTQSPTHLIKTRGQQVTLRCSPKSGHDTVSWYQQALGQGPQFIFQYYEEEERQRGNFPDRFSGHQFPNYSSELNVNALLLGDSALYLCASSLKSRGGGYGYTFGSGTRLTVV.